Shown below are 3 T cell receptor beta chains from a single sample sequenced in a study of blood T cells in healthy people across ages. A second roughly 7 to 12 cycle PCR used barcoded and J-beta primers. MiXCR, applied by TCRdb to the 5' RACE reads, yields one record per CDR3 protein. The table includes approximately 800,000 distinct CDR3 sequences, roughly 25% detected once. The sample was also reused in another study, on T cells of mothers and their children.

Sequencing used blood. The receptors were sampled from a boy under 18 in good health.

The rearrangement joins TRBV28 to TRBJ2-2; no reliable D call. This CDR3 comprises 16 residues. Germline V lookup: CDR1 MDHEN, CDR2 SYDVKM. The V end lost 6 bases, the J end lost 1 base, and 15 bases lay between the germline ends. The CDR3 DNA reads as TGTGCCAGCAGCCTGTCCTTGGCTTTGAACACCGGGGAGCTGTTTTTT. This sequence encodes CASSLSLALNTGELFF.

This chain links TRBV6-2 or TRBV6-3 with TRBJ2-3; D gene uncertain. The CDR3 loop spans 13 amino acids. In germline, CDR1 is MNHEY, CDR2 SVGEGT. V was cut by 6 bases and J by 6 bases, with 13 bases left in between. CDR3 DNA sequence: TGTGCCAGCAGACTGCCTGGCTTGGATACGCAGTATTTT. Translated, it gives CASRLPGLDTQYF.

Concerning this clonotype itself: Being one base from a much bigger clone, this may be a read error. The chain joins TRBV7-9 to TRBJ2-1; the D call may be TRBD1 or TRBD2 (5 bases each). The germline V gene has CDR1 SEHNR and CDR2 FQNEAQ (reference sequence). The CDR3 runs to 16 residues. The CDR3 protein is CASSLRGGSSHNEQFF. CDR3 bases: TGTGCCAGCAGCTTAAGGGGTGGGAGCTCCCACAATGAGCAGTTCTTC.